This TCR beta chain was observed in a study of identical twins. The length of the CDR3 is 19 residues. Trimming stripped 4 bases from V and 1 base from J, with 26 bases between. Germline loops: CDR1 LGHDT, CDR2 YNNKEL (reference sequence). Using its own MiXCR run on the 5' RACE reads, TCRdb lists one record per CDR3 protein. The sample lists about 790,000 distinct CDR3 sequences; roughly 20% were seen once. This clonotype occurred a few times. These data were likewise used in another study, on T cells expressing NK-cell markers.

V and J are TRBV3-1 and TRBJ2-7; D is unclear. Material for sequencing was PBMCs. This receptor was taken from a woman between 18 and 29 years old in good health. CDR3 protein: CASSPRSMMSFAVSYEQYF. CDR3 in DNA: TGTGCCAGCAGCCCCCGAAGTATGATGTCGTTTGCCGTTTCCTACGAGCAGTACTTC.